The 29 T cell receptor beta chains below were found in one sample sequenced in a study of T cell repertoires in cytomegalovirus infection. For these receptors, no antigen is known. A single record per CDR3 protein comes from TCRdb applying MiXCR to the reads. This sample has fewer than 1,000,000 distinct CDR3 sequences; 30% to 40% occur once, and the top ten carry 13%. The starting material was cultured CD8+ T cells from PBMCs, obtained from culture after CMV antigen stimulation. These receptors all come from a human donor in good health (CMV status not recorded). Some clones in this sample may be carry-over from other donors' samples.

In this sample, this clonotype turned up many times. The chain employs TRBV7-6 and TRBJ2-7; 7 bases match TRBD1. This CDR3 contains 13 residues. Germline CDR1 and CDR2: SGHVS and FNYEAQ. The V gene end was trimmed by 4 bases and the J gene end by 6 bases; junction bases not matched to a gene: 6. The CDR3: CASSSEGAGEQYF. For the CDR3, the DNA is TGTGCCAGCAGCTCAGAGGGGGCAGGCGAGCAGTACTTC.

The chain couples TRBV7-9 to TRBJ2-1, with D unresolved. The length of the CDR3 is 15 residues. V lost 5 bases and J 0 bases, leaving 11 bases between the germline ends. Germline V gene lookup returns CDR1 SEHNR and CDR2 FQNEAQ (reference sequence). For the CDR3, the DNA is TGTGCCAGCAGCCCCCCCGAGAGCTCCTACAATGAGCAGTTCTTC. This encodes CASSPPESSYNEQFF.

The chain uses TRBV7-6 and TRBJ2-3; 9 bases agree with TRBD2. V was pared by 3 bases and J by 4 bases, with 8 bases of the junction left unmatched. The CDR3 contains 16 residues. Germline CDR1 reads SGHVS; CDR2 reads FNYEAQ. In nucleotides, the CDR3 is TGTGCCAGCAGCTTCCTCTGGCGGGGGGGCGCAGATACGCAGTATTTT. Protein product: CASSFLWRGGADTQYF.

A few counts support this clonotype. This chain joins TRBV27 and TRBJ1-1, with 10 nucleotides matching TRBD1. This CDR3 comprises 15 residues. Germline V gene data show CDR1 as MNHEY and CDR2 as SMNVEV (reference sequence). J gave up 4 bases and V 7 bases, and 9 bases lay outside the gene matches. DNA of the CDR3: TGTGCCAGCAACAGACAGGGGGCGCGGGGCACTGAAGCTTTCTTT. It codes for CASNRQGARGTEAFF.

The V call is TRBV18, the J call TRBJ1-1; maybe TRBD1 (5 bases). This CDR3 region has 14 residues. CDR1 KGHSH and CDR2 LQKENI come from the germline V gene. The V and J ends lost 2 bases and 4 bases respectively, with 11 bases between them. This chain's CDR3 is CASSPRSQGTEAFF. CDR3 in DNA: TGTGCCAGCTCACCAAGGTCGCAGGGCACTGAAGCTTTCTTT.

This clonotype was seen only a few times. This chain links TRBV4-2 with TRBJ2-3, with TRBD2 identical over 7 bases. The junction had 15 bases not matched to a gene; V was cut back by 5 bases and J by 4 bases. The germline V gene has CDR1 LGHNA and CDR2 YNFKEQ. The CDR3 consists of 17 residues. The CDR3 is CASSERAGLARADTQYF. The CDR3, as DNA: TGTGCCAGCAGCGAAAGAGCGGGGCTCGCGCGGGCAGATACGCAGTATTTT.

The V and J genes are TRBV28 and TRBJ2-1, with D perhaps TRBD2 (5 bases). The V end was cut by 7 bases, the J end by 0 bases, with 25 bases between. In germline, CDR1 is MDHEN, CDR2 SYDVKM. The CDR3 contains 19 residues. The CDR3 nucleotides read TGTGCCAGCACCATCATCCCATTAACGGGATTAAGCTCCTACAATGAGCAGTTCTTC. Amino acid sequence: CASTIIPLTGLSSYNEQFF.

The V and J genes are TRBV28 and TRBJ1-4; 7 bases fit TRBD1. This CDR3 contains 16 residues. Germline CDR1 and CDR2: MDHEN and SYDVKM. V lost 6 bases and J lost 6; bases outside the gene matches: 13. The CDR3 protein is CASSGDSGTEDEKLFF. DNA for the CDR3: TGTGCCAGCAGCGGAGACTCCGGGACAGAGGATGAAAAACTGTTTTTT.

The sample holds many counts of this clonotype. V usage is TRBV12-3 or TRBV12-4 and J usage is TRBJ2-7; 7 positions match TRBD1. J was trimmed by 4 bases and V by 1 base; bases with no gene match: 7. CDR3 length equals 15 residues. CDR3 sequence (DNA): TGTGCCAGCAGTTTAGGCGAGGGGGCTGGGTACGAGCAGTACTTC. Encoded protein: CASSLGEGAGYEQYF.

For this clonotype: The germline gene is not matched at one end of the junction; a read error may be the cause. The J gene is TRBJ2-5, the V gene TRBV4-1; 8 bases match TRBD2. Germline values: CDR1 MGHRA, CDR2 YSYEKL. This CDR3 has 13 residues. The CDR3 bases are TGCGCCAGCAGCCAAGATCCTCCGGGGGGGGTCGCCTTC. Encoded protein: CASSQDPPGGVAF.

This clonotype was detected only once. V gene TRBV24-1 combines with J gene TRBJ2-5; D is undetermined. Looked up from germline, CDR1 is KGHDR and CDR2 is SFDVKD. V lost 4 bases and J lost 1, with 6 bases in between. This CDR3 has 13 residues. The CDR3 DNA sequence: TGTGCCACCAGTGACCCGCCCCAAGAGACCCAGTACTTC. Translating it yields CATSDPPQETQYF.

This sequence joins TRBV7-9 and TRBJ2-2; D gene uncertain. V lost 11 bases to trimming and J lost 8 bases, with 24 bases between them. The CDR3 spans 15 residues. Germline CDR1 and CDR2: SEHNR and FQNEAQ (reference sequence). The CDR3: CALVSASSLGGELFF. Here the CDR3 DNA reads TGTGCCCTCGTCAGTGCCAGCAGCTTAGGAGGGGAGCTGTTTTTT.

In this sample, this clonotype turned up a few times. The chain couples TRBV7-9 to TRBJ1-1, with 9 bases identical to TRBD1. The trim removed 2 bases at V and 4 bases at J, leaving 11 bases unmatched. Germline values: CDR1 SEHNR, CDR2 FQNEAQ (reference sequence). CDR3 length: 17 residues. The CDR3: CASSLTPGQGLGTEAFF. DNA of the CDR3: TGTGCCAGCAGCTTAACGCCGGGACAGGGCTTAGGCACTGAAGCTTTCTTT.

Only a few counts were recorded for this clonotype. The chain carries TRBV29-1 and TRBJ2-1; 7 bases fit TRBD1. Trimming cost V 3 bases and J 6 bases; bases outside gene matches: 5. Germline V gene lookup returns CDR1 SQVTM and CDR2 ANQGSEA. The CDR3 loop spans 13 amino acids. The CDR3 here is CSVDQGVGNEQFF. DNA of the CDR3: TGCAGCGTTGACCAGGGGGTCGGCAATGAGCAGTTCTTC.

The rearrangement uses TRBV27 and TRBJ1-2, with D possibly being TRBD1 (5 bases). V shed 3 bases and J shed 2 bases, with 10 bases lying between them. Germline CDR1 reads MNHEY; CDR2 reads SMNVEV (reference sequence). This CDR3 has 14 residues. The CDR3 nucleotides are TGTGCCAGCAGTTTCTCTCAGGGCAACTATGGCTACACCTTC. As protein: CASSFSQGNYGYTF.

This rearrangement joins TRBV7-4 to TRBJ2-3; D ambiguous. Trimming took 3 bases from V and 2 from J, leaving 6 bases between them. Germline V gene data show CDR1 as SGHVT and CDR2 as SQSDAQ. The CDR3 length is 13 residues. CDR3 region: CASSFRDTDTQYF. The CDR3 bases are TGTGCCAGCAGCTTTCGTGACACAGATACGCAGTATTTT.

This clonotype has a handful of counts. The chain combines TRBV6-6 with TRBJ2-7; no clear D. Germline V gene data show CDR1 as MNHNY and CDR2 as SVGAGI (reference sequence). The CDR3 spans 13 residues. Trimming left V 0 bases short and J 6 bases short, with 9 bases between. CDR3 in DNA: TGTGCCAGCAGTTACTCGGATGGCTCCGAGCAGTACGTC. It encodes CASSYSDGSEQYV.

The chain recombines TRBV12-3 or TRBV12-4 with TRBJ2-5, with a weak D call TRBD1 (6 bases). The V and J ends lost 6 bases and 4 bases respectively, with 15 bases between them. This CDR3 spans 14 amino acids. This CDR3 is CASSPAPTGETQYF. The DNA for the CDR3 is TGTGCCAGCAGCCCCGCCCCGACAGGAGAGACCCAGTACTTC.

This clonotype was seen more than once but under ten times. The chain couples TRBV29-1 to TRBJ2-3; TRBD2 matches at 8 bases. The CDR3 sequence is 13 residues long. The V gene's germline CDR1 is SQVTM and CDR2 ANQGSEA. Germline trimming cut 1 base from V and 6 bases from J; bases unmatched to any gene: 3. In DNA, the CDR3 is TGCAGCGTTGAAGCGGGGGGGAGGGATACGCAGTATTTT. This translates into CSVEAGGRDTQYF.

This clonotype turned up a few times. The V gene is TRBV2, the J gene TRBJ2-7, with a possible D match to TRBD2 (7 bases). Trimming shortened V by 4 bases and J by 5 bases, and 12 bases separated the two germline ends. The CDR3 is 13 amino acids. Germline V gene lookup returns CDR1 SNHLY and CDR2 FYNNEI. CDR3 amino acids: CASSVSGGHEQYF. The CDR3 DNA reads TGTGCCAGCAGTGTTTCGGGGGGCCACGAGCAGTACTTC.

This clonotype came up a few times. This chain uses TRBV12-3 or TRBV12-4 with TRBJ1-5; TRBD1 matches at 9 bases. The CDR3 has 14 residues. Trimming at V came to 5 bases and at J to 8 bases, leaving 7 bases not matched to a gene. CDR3 nucleotide sequence: TGTGCCAGCAGTGTCACAGGGGGCGAGGAGCCCCAGCATTTT. This sequence encodes CASSVTGGEEPQHF.

The chain has TRBV4-1 and TRBJ1-1; D gene uncertain. Germline CDR1 is MGHRA and CDR2 is YSYEKL. V lost 2 bases and J lost 4, with 11 bases in between. This CDR3 region has 14 residues. CDR3 in amino acids: CASSQSAGITEAFF. The CDR3 nucleotides are TGCGCCAGCAGCCAATCGGCGGGTATCACTGAAGCTTTCTTT.

The sample holds a few counts of this clonotype. The rearrangement uses TRBV5-4 and TRBJ2-5, with D possibly matching TRBD2 (6 bases). Germline-derived CDR1 and CDR2 are SGHNT and YYREEE (reference sequence). V was pared by 3 bases and J by 4 bases, with 16 bases between. The CDR3 runs to 15 residues. This CDR3 reads CASSSGWGVGETQYF. Here the CDR3 DNA reads TGTGCCAGCAGCTCTGGCTGGGGGGTTGGAGAGACCCAGTACTTC.

In its sample, this clonotype was seen many times. J is TRBJ2-7 and V is TRBV7-2; 8 nucleotides agree with TRBD1. The germline V gene has CDR1 SGHTA and CDR2 FQGNSA. Trimming took 5 bases from V and 7 from J; bases not matched to a gene: 10. This CDR3 is built from 14 residues. The CDR3 region has the DNA TGTGCCAGCAGCCTCGGGACAGGCCGTTTGGAGCAGTACTTC. It translates to CASSLGTGRLEQYF.

Notes on this clonotype: A clone one base away is much larger, so this may be a read error. V and J are TRBV7-9 and TRBJ2-2; weak D call: TRBD2 (5 bases). Germline-derived CDR1 and CDR2 are SEHNR and FQNEAQ (reference sequence). The CDR3 sequence is 15 residues long. In DNA, the CDR3 is TGTGCCAGCAGCTTTCGGGGTTTGAACATCGGGGAGCTGTTTTTT. This codes for CASSFRGLNIGELFF.

This clonotype has a handful of counts. The J gene is TRBJ2-5, the V gene TRBV15, with D possibly being TRBD2 (6 bases). This CDR3 comprises 12 residues. CDR1 is LNHNV and CDR2 is YYDKDF in the germline V gene (reference sequence). Trimming removed 8 bases at V and 2 bases at J, with 9 bases between. CDR3 amino acids: CATSGLQETQYF. DNA for the CDR3: TGTGCCACCTCCGGACTACAAGAGACCCAGTACTTC.

The rearrangement uses TRBV10-3 and TRBJ2-7; D perhaps matches TRBD1 (5 bases). V was cut by 5 bases and J by 0 bases, with 17 bases left in between. Germline assignment: CDR1 ENHRY and CDR2 SYGVKD. This CDR3 spans 16 amino acids. The CDR3 region is CAISKPTAQVSYEQYF. CDR3 sequence (DNA): TGTGCCATCAGTAAGCCGACAGCGCAGGTCTCCTACGAGCAGTACTTC.

J is TRBJ1-3 and V is TRBV9, with a weak D call TRBD1 (6 bases). This CDR3 has 14 amino acids. Germline assignment: CDR1 SGDLS and CDR2 YYNGEE. Trimming cost V 3 bases and J 4 bases, with 11 bases left between them. CDR3 sequence reads: CASSARGSGNTIYF. DNA of the CDR3: TGTGCCAGCAGCGCCAGGGGTTCGGGAAACACCATATATTTT.

This clonotype was observed a handful of times. J is TRBJ1-5 and V is TRBV28; 7 bases are shared with TRBD1. CDR1 and CDR2 (germline): MDHEN, SYDVKM. The CDR3 extends over 14 amino acids. J lost 1 base, V lost 6 bases, and 3 bases had no gene match. As DNA, the CDR3 is TGTGCCAGCAGAATACAGGGGAGCAATCAGCCCCAGCATTTT. This gives the protein CASRIQGSNQPQHF.